Following are 23 T cell receptor beta chains from one sample sequenced in a study of PD-L1 blockade in urothelial cancer. Some clones are missing from TCRdb's copy, which holds only in-frame ones; the method was immunoSEQ multiplex PCR. Counted here are tens of thousands of clones, about 83% occurring once; the ten biggest clones make up around 14%. The time point was: pretreatment peripheral blood. This sample comprised PBMCs, obtained around atezolizumab (anti-PD-L1) treatment. These receptors were collected from a man in his 60s with urothelial cancer.

The chain carries TRBV30 and TRBJ2-5; D not resolved. Between the trimmed V and J ends, which lost 5 bases and 0 bases, there was a span of 10 bases. There are 13 residues in the CDR3. Looked up from germline, CDR1 is GTSNPN and CDR2 is SVGIG (reference sequence). CDR3 protein: CAWPPSYQETQYF. The DNA of the CDR3 is TGTGCCTGGCCACCTAGTTACCAAGAGACCCAGTACTTC. The full variable domain, its missing parts supplied by reference TRBV30 and TRBJ2-5, is SQTIHQWPATLVQPVGSPLSLECTVEGTSNPNLYWYRQAAGRGLQLLFYSVGIGQISSEVPQNLSASRPQDRQFILSSKKLLLSDSGFYLCAWPPSYQETQYFGPGTRLLVL.

The chain uses TRBV9 and TRBJ2-3; D not resolved. Per the germline V gene, CDR1 is SGDLS and CDR2 is YYNGEE. This CDR3 contains 12 residues. V was cut by 6 bases and J by 5 bases, with 10 bases left in between. The CDR3 reads CASNRVVDTQYF. CDR3 DNA sequence: TGTGCCAGCAACCGAGTCGTAGATACGCAGTATTTT.

V gene TRBV28 combines with J gene TRBJ2-5; D not resolved. V dropped 5 bases and J dropped 5 bases, with 12 bases sitting between them. The CDR3 has 13 residues. Germline V gene sequence: CDR1 MDHEN, CDR2 SYDVKM. The CDR3 coding sequence is TGTGCCAGCAGTCCACATGACTGGGAGACCCAGTACTTC. Encoded protein: CASSPHDWETQYF.

The V call is TRBV5-1, the J call TRBJ2-3; 7 bases are shared with TRBD2. CDR3 length equals 15 residues. V dropped 0 bases and J dropped 3; count of bases not matched to a gene: 4. Per the germline V gene, CDR1 is SGHRS and CDR2 is YFSETQ. The CDR3 reads CASSLVGGGTDTQYF. The CDR3 nucleotides read TGCGCCAGCAGCTTGGTTGGGGGGGGGACAGATACGCAGTATTTT.

This clone was picked up one time. V and J are TRBV6-5 and TRBJ2-7; 9 bases are a match to TRBD1. With 5 bases clipped from V and 7 bases from J, the junction kept 12 bases outside the gene matches. This CDR3 is 15 amino acids long. In germline, CDR1 is MNHEY, CDR2 SVGAGI. CDR3 region: CASSSPGTGSLEQYF. CDR3 sequence (DNA): TGTGCCAGCAGTAGCCCCGGGACAGGGTCTTTAGAGCAGTACTTC.

The rearrangement links TRBV2 to TRBJ2-1; 8 nucleotides agree with TRBD2. V lost 8 bases to trimming and J lost 5 bases; unmatched junction nucleotides: 38. The CDR3 loop spans 24 amino acids. The germline V gene encodes CDR1 SNHLY and CDR2 FYNNEI. CDR3 sequence: CASPPGPGGVRFFSSLAKNNEQFF. The CDR3 nucleotides are TGTGCCAGCCCCCCGGGCCCCGGGGGGGTTCGTTTTTTTTCCTCGCTCGCCAAAAACAATGAGCAGTTCTTC.

This clone has at least ten counts. The J gene is TRBJ2-2, the V gene TRBV4-2; maybe TRBD2 (6 bases). CDR3 length: 15 residues. V was trimmed by 4 bases and J by 2 bases, leaving 11 bases between them. CDR1 and CDR2 (germline): LGHNA, YNFKEQ. CDR3: CASSPEGRNTGELFF. The CDR3 nucleotides read TGTGCCAGCAGCCCGGAGGGTCGAAACACCGGGGAGCTGTTTTTT.

The chain has TRBV19 and TRBJ2-3; D unresolved. Per the germline V gene, CDR1 is LNHDA and CDR2 is SQIVND (reference sequence). The CDR3 sequence is 11 residues long. Between the trimmed V and J ends, which lost 3 bases and 6 bases, there was a span of 4 bases. The CDR3 sequence: CASSILDTQYF. In DNA, the CDR3 is TGTGCCAGTAGTATCTTGGATACGCAGTATTTT.

The chain combines TRBV18 with TRBJ1-6, with 8 positions matching TRBD1. Germline trimming cut 6 bases from V and 8 bases from J; bases unmatched to any gene: 9. The CDR3 totals 15 residues. Germline V gives CDR1 KGHSH, CDR2 LQKENI. DNA of the CDR3: TGTGCCAGCTCGCCAGGGGGCCTGTTGGATTCACCCCTCCACTTT. Protein sequence: CASSPGGLLDSPLHF.

The V call is TRBV21-1, the J call TRBJ1-4; the D segment call TRBD1 is taken from the table without a DNA check. TRBV21-1 is a pseudogene. This CDR3 is built from 17 residues. In DNA, the CDR3 is TGTGCCAGCAGCAGGGGTCGACACAGGATAGAAAATGAAAAACTGTTTTTT. It codes for CASSRGRHRIENEKLFF.

J is TRBJ2-7 and V is TRBV5-4; D is unclear. Germline V lookup: CDR1 SGHNT, CDR2 YYREEE (reference sequence). The V end was cut by 0 bases, the J end by 7 bases, with 20 bases between. The CDR3 is 16 amino acids. The CDR3: CASSLGVPYDGEEQYF. As DNA, the CDR3 is TGTGCCAGCAGCTTGGGGGTCCCTTACGATGGAGAAGAGCAGTACTTC.

The CDR3 coding sequence is TGCGCCAGCAGCCAAGATCCGGGCAGGGGCATACATGGCTACACCTTC. Protein sequence: CASSQDPGRGIHGYTF. The genes are TRBV4-1 and TRBJ1-2, with a possible D match to TRBD1 (6 bases). The CDR3 loop spans 16 amino acids. Trimming left V 0 bases short and J 6 bases short, with 17 bases between. Germline V gives CDR1 MGHRA, CDR2 YSYEKL.

This sequence joins TRBV30 and TRBJ2-2, with D possibly TRBD2 on 6 matching bases. Trimming cost V 5 bases and J 2 bases, with 21 bases left between them. Germline V lookup: CDR1 GTSNPN, CDR2 SVGIG (reference sequence). The CDR3 runs to 17 residues. CDR3 region: CAWPGNRAGFNTGELFF. CDR3 coding DNA: TGTGCCTGGCCCGGAAACCGGGCGGGGTTCAACACCGGGGAGCTGTTTTTT.

Worth noting for this clone: The junction does not match germline at one end; this may be a read error. The V gene is TRBV29-1, the J gene TRBJ2-7, with D unclear. This CDR3 is 11 amino acids long. Germline V gene sequence: CDR1 SQVTM, CDR2 ANQGSEA. The CDR3 DNA reads TGCAGCGTGGAAGAGAGCTACGAGCAGTACTTC. Amino acids: CSVEESYEQYF.

This clone was found a few times. V gene TRBV11-3 combines with J gene TRBJ2-7; 11 bases fit TRBD2. J gave up 3 bases and V 1 base, and 2 bases lay outside the gene matches. This CDR3 is 15 amino acids long. CDR1 is SGHNT, CDR2 YENEEA, per germline. CDR3 in DNA: TGTGCCAGCAGCTTAGTGGGACTAGCGGTCTACGAGCAGTACTTC. This gives the protein CASSLVGLAVYEQYF.

The J gene is TRBJ2-5, the V gene TRBV7-2; TRBD1 might be the D (5 bases). Trimming left V 2 bases short and J 2 bases short, with 9 bases between. This CDR3 region has 14 residues. Per the germline V gene, CDR1 is SGHTA and CDR2 is FQGNSA. CDR3 loop: CASSLQSGQETQYF. CDR3 bases: TGTGCCAGCAGCTTACAATCAGGGCAAGAGACCCAGTACTTC.

This clone showed up just once. The chain uses TRBV19 and TRBJ2-7; D remains ambiguous. CDR1 is LNHDA and CDR2 is SQIVND in the germline V gene (reference sequence). The CDR3 is 13 amino acids. V lost 3 bases to trimming and J lost 1 base, with 7 bases between them. The CDR3 region is CASSIEWSYEQYF. CDR3 DNA sequence: TGTGCCAGTAGTATTGAGTGGTCCTACGAGCAGTACTTC.

The chain employs TRBV19 and TRBJ1-2; 9 nucleotides align to TRBD1. The CDR3 contains 15 residues. J gave up 10 bases and V 8 bases, and 17 bases lay outside the gene matches. Germline CDR1 LNHDA, CDR2 SQIVND (reference sequence). The CDR3 DNA follows: TGTGCCAGTTCCTGGGGGTTGGGGACAGGGAACCTCTACACCTTC. It codes for CASSWGLGTGNLYTF.

This clone was seen a few times. This sequence joins TRBV2 and TRBJ1-5; 8 nucleotides align to TRBD1. This CDR3 region has 15 residues. From germline, CDR1 is SNHLY and CDR2 FYNNEI. The ends lost 6 bases at V and 0 bases at J; junction bases unmatched: 4. CDR3 residues: CASSGTGHSNQPQHF. The CDR3 DNA follows: TGTGCCAGCAGCGGGACAGGCCATAGCAATCAGCCCCAGCATTTT.

The J gene is TRBJ2-7, the V gene TRBV7-3; 8 bases line up with TRBD2. J lost 1 base, V lost 2 bases, and 7 bases had no gene match. Germline assignment: CDR1 SGHTA and CDR2 FQGTGA. The CDR3 totals 16 residues. The CDR3 DNA is TGTGCCAGCAGCTTACGGGGAGGGACTAGTTCCTACGAGCAGTACTTC. Amino acid sequence: CASSLRGGTSSYEQYF.

The chain combines TRBV5-1 with TRBJ2-1; D remains unclear. Germline V gene data show CDR1 as SGHRS and CDR2 as YFSETQ. The CDR3 extends over 11 amino acids. V dropped 0 bases and J dropped 8 bases, with 3 bases sitting between them. The CDR3 region is CASSLVDEQFF. CDR3 nucleotides: TGCGCCAGCAGCTTGGTCGATGAGCAGTTCTTC.

This clone was seen once. The rearrangement uses TRBV2 and TRBJ2-7, with D unresolved. The germline CDR1 and CDR2 sequences are SNHLY and FYNNEI. The CDR3 runs 11 residues. Trimming took off 3 bases at V and 5 bases at J, with 5 bases between the two ends. CDR3 amino acids: CASSEFNEQYF. CDR3 nucleotides: TGTGCCAGCAGTGAGTTTAACGAGCAGTACTTC.

The V gene is TRBV7-9, the J gene TRBJ2-6; 7 bases align to TRBD1. V dropped 0 bases and J dropped 2; count of bases not matched to a gene: 1. This CDR3 has 16 residues. Germline lookup yields CDR1 SEHNR and CDR2 FQNEAQ (reference sequence). The CDR3: CASSLADRAGANVLTF. The CDR3, as DNA: TGTGCCAGCAGCTTAGCCGACAGGGCTGGGGCCAACGTCCTGACTTTC.